This T cell receptor beta chain was obtained from a study of T cell repertoires in cytomegalovirus infection. Study background: It can be stated that public TCR beta signatures indicated CMV infection as well as a matching HLA type.

V shed 5 bases and J 3 bases; nucleotides not matched to a gene: 9. CDR3 length: 15 residues. Germline loops: CDR1 SGHVS, CDR2 FNYEAQ. TCRdb reanalysed the reads using MiXCR and keeps one entry per CDR3 protein. Found here are fewer than 1,000,000 distinct CDR3 sequences, roughly 31% of them singletons; the top ten hold about 14%. Comments on this clonotype: What it recognizes is unknown.

The clonotype originates from a human donor in good health (CMV status not recorded). Some clones in this sample may be carry-over from other donors' samples. The chain combines TRBV7-6 with TRBJ2-7, with 8 bases fitting TRBD1. Sample: cultured CD8+ T cells from PBMCs, taken from culture after CMV antigen stimulation. CDR3 in amino acids: CASSPRQGHIYEQYF. CDR3 in DNA: TGTGCCAGCAGCCCGCGACAGGGGCACATCTACGAGCAGTACTTC.